This T cell receptor beta chain stems from a study of blood T cells in healthy people across ages. PCR was performed a second time for about 7 to 11 cycles using a sample-barcoded 5' primer and a J-beta primer mix. TCRdb analysed the 5' RACE reads with MiXCR anew, one entry per CDR3 protein. The table has 550,000 to 800,000 distinct CDR3 sequences, roughly 21% seen once. Findings and caveats of the study: Among T cells, TCR beta diversity per million cells dropped roughly linearly as age rose.

V lost 6 bases and J lost 0, with 12 bases in between. In germline, CDR1 is SEHNR, CDR2 FQNEAQ (reference sequence). The CDR3 extends over 15 amino acids. In its sample, this clonotype was seen many times. As yet, its antigen is unknown. The specimen was blood. V usage is TRBV7-9 and J usage is TRBJ2-1; D remains ambiguous. This TCR was recovered from a man in his sixties or seventies in good health. CDR3 sequence (DNA): TGTGCCAGCAGTCAAGGACCCAGCTCCTACAATGAGCAGTTCTTC. Translated, it gives CASSQGPSSYNEQFF.